This TCR beta chain was observed in a study of shared clonotypes between healthy human individuals. General study findings and limits: All-four-donor shared clonotypes had higher generation probabilities than non-shared clonotypes did.

In regard to this clone: No antigen is known for it. In the same sample, other DNA sequences code for this CDR3.

In the original analysis: There were no quality scores in the junction-only immunoSEQ sequences, so filtering differed. Sequencing was performed with immunoSEQ multiplex PCR; in TCRdb, only in-frame clones are kept and a portion is missing. That table furnishes V, J and clone size, whereas the DNA furnished D and trimming. The data show 2 million to 3 million clones, around nine tenths seen once. The germline V and J ends were trimmed by 2 bases and 1 base, with 9 bases remaining between them. The V gene's germline CDR1 is SGHRS and CDR2 YFSETQ. The CDR3 covers 14 residues. The chain has TRBV5-1 and TRBJ1-1; D remains ambiguous. Sample: naive CD4+ T cells sorted from blood. Sample subset: CD45RA+ positively selected. The TCR was taken from a man aged 18 to 30 in good health. The CDR3 nucleotides are TGCGCCAGCAGCTTTGGGCAGCAGAACACTGAAGCTTTCTTT. Protein sequence: CASSFGQQNTEAFF. Supplemented by reference TRBV5-1 and TRBJ1-1, the full variable domain reads KAGVTQTPRYLIKTRGQQVTLSCSPISGHRSVSWYQQTPGQGLQFLFEYFSETQRNKGNFPGRFSGRQFSNSRSEMNVSTLELGDSALYLCASSFGQQNTEAFFGQGTRLTVV.